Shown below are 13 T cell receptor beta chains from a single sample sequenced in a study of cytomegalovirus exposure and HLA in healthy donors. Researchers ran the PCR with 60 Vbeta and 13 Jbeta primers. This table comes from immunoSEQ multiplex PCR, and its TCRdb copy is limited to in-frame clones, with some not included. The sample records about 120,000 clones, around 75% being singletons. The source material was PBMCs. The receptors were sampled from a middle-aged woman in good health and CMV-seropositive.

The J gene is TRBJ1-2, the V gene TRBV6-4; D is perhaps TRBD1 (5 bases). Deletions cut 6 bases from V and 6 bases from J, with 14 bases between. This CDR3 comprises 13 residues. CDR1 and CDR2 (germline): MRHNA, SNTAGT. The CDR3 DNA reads TGTGCCAGCAGAGCGTTCGGGGGAAATGGCTACACCTTC. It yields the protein CASRAFGGNGYTF.

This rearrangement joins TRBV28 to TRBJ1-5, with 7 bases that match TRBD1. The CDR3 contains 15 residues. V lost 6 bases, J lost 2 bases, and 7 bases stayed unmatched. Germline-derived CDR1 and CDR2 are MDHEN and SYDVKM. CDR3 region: CASSADREGNQPQHF. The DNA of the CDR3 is TGTGCCAGCAGCGCAGACAGGGAGGGCAATCAGCCCCAGCATTTT.

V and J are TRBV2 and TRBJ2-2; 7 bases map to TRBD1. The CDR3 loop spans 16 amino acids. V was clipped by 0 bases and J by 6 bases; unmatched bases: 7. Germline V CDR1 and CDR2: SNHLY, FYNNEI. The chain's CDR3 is CASSEAGTEIAGELFF. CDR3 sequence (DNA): TGTGCCAGCAGTGAAGCCGGGACAGAGATAGCCGGGGAGCTGTTTTTT.

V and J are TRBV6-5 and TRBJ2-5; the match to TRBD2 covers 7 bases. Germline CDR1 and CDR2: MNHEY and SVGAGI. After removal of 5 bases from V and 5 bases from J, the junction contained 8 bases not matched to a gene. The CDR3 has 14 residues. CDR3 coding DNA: TGTGCCAGCAGTGGGCCAAGCGGGACGGAGACCCAGTACTTC. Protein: CASSGPSGTETQYF.

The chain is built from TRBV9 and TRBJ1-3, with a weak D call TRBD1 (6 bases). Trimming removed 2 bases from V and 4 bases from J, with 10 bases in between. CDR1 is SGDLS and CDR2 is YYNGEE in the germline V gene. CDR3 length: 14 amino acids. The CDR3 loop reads CASSVFQGGNTIYF. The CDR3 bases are TGTGCCAGCAGCGTTTTCCAGGGGGGAAACACCATATATTTT.

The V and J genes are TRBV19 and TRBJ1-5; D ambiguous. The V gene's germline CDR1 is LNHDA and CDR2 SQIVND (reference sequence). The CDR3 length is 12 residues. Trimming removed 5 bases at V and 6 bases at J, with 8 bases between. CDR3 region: CASSPRGQPQHF. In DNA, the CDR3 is TGTGCCAGTAGTCCCCGGGGTCAGCCCCAGCATTTT.

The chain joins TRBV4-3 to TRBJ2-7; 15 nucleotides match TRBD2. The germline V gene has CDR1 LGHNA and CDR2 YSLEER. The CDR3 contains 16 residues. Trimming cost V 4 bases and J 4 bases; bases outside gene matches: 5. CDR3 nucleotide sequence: TGCGCCAGCAGCCGCGGGACTAGCGGGAGGTCGTACGAGCAGTACTTC. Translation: CASSRGTSGRSYEQYF.

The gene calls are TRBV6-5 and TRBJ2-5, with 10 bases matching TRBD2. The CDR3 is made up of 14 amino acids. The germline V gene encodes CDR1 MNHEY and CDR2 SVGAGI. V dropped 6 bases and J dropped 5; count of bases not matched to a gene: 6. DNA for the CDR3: TGTGCCAGCAGAAGCGGGGGGGTGGGGGAGACCCAGTACTTC. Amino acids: CASRSGGVGETQYF.

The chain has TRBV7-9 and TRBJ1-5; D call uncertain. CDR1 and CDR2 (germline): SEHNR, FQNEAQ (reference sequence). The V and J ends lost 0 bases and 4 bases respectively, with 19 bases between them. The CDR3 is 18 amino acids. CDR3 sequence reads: CASSLAPGGDLGNQPQHF. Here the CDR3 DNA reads TGTGCCAGCAGCTTAGCACCCGGCGGGGATCTTGGGAATCAGCCCCAGCATTTT.

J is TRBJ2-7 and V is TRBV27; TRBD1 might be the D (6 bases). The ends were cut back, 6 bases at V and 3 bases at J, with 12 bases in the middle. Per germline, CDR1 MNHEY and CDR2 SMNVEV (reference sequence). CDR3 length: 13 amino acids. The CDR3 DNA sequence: TGTGCCAGCAGCAGGGGTCCCTACTACGAGCAGTACTTC. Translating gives CASSRGPYYEQYF.

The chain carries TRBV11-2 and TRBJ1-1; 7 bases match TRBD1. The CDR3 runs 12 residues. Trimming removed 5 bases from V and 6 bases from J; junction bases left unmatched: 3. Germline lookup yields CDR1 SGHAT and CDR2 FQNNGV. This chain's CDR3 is CASSPDRAEAFF. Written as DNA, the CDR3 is TGTGCCAGCAGCCCCGACAGGGCTGAAGCTTTCTTT.

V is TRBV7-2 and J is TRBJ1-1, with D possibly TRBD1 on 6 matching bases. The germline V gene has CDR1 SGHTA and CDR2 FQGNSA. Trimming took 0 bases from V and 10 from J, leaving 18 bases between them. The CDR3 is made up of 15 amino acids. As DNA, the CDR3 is TGTGCCAGCAGCTTAGCTTCGGTAGGGGGGGGTAGAGCTTTCTTT. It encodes CASSLASVGGGRAFF.

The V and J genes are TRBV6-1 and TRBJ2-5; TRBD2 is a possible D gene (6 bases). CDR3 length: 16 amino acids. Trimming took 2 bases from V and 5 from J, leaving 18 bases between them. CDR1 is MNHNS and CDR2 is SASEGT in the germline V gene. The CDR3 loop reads CASSEPAPGGMETQYF. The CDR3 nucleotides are TGTGCCAGCAGTGAACCCGCTCCCGGAGGGATGGAGACCCAGTACTTC.